The rows below give T cell receptor beta chains drawn from one sample of a study of blood T cell repertoires in COVID-19. Some clones are missing from TCRdb's copy, which holds only in-frame ones; the method was immunoSEQ multiplex PCR. Among tens of thousands of clones listed, under 90% were seen once. Sequencing used peripheral blood. These TCRs come from a man aged 55 to 70 with COVID-19, enrolled during active disease. Both conserved end residues are part of each CDR3. Each record gives: V gene, D gene, CDR3 length, clone size, J gene, CDR3 DNA, CDR3 protein. The D gene is left open where the match is weak. The size of a clone is reported for some rows only, either as once, few or many, or as a class for expanded clones.

TRBV7-8	.	16	.	TRBJ1-1	TGTGCCAGCAGCACCGGGGGGGGAGAGGTGAACACTGAAGCTTTCTTT	CASSTGGGEVNTEAFF
TRBV18	.	14	.	TRBJ1-1	TGTGCCAGCTCACCACTGGGGGAGGCGGGTGAAGCTTTCTTT	CASSPLGEAGEAFF
TRBV19	TRBD1	13	.	TRBJ1-5	TGTGCCAGTAGTGCAGGGGGCTTACAGCCCCAGCATTTT	CASSAGGLQPQHF
TRBV7-6	.	15	.	TRBJ2-1	TGTGCCAGCAGCCCAGGTGAGAGGGCCAGTAATGAGCAGTTCTTC	CASSPGERASNEQFF
TRBV13	TRBD1	15	.	TRBJ1-5	TGTGCCAGCAGCTCCGGGACAGGGAACGGTCAGCCCCAGCATTTT	CASSSGTGNGQPQHF
TRBV28	.	19	once	TRBJ2-6	TGTGCCAGCAGCCCTAGATCCCTATCACAGGTCTCTGGGGCCAACGTCCTGACTTTC	CASSPRSLSQVSGANVLTF
TRBV7-9	.	15	few	TRBJ1-1	TGTGCCAGCAGCGATCCAGGCAACAGGAACACTGAAGCTTTCTTT	CASSDPGNRNTEAFF
TRBV30	TRBD1	16	once	TRBJ1-1	TGTGCCTGGACTCCCACCCCTGACAGGGGCGAGACTGAAGCTTTCTTT	CAWTPTPDRGETEAFF
TRBV19	.	14	.	TRBJ2-1	TGTGCCAGTAGCTTAACAGGGTACTACAATGAGCAGTTCTTC	CASSLTGYYNEQFF
TRBV19	.	15	once	TRBJ1-6	TGTGCCAGTAGCGATAGCAGGGGAGAAGGCTCACCCCTCCACTTT	CASSDSRGEGSPLHF
TRBV7-6	.	12	.	TRBJ2-7	TGTGCCAGCAGCTCGAGACAGGACGAGCAGTACTTC	CASSSRQDEQYF
TRBV11-3	.	14	.	TRBJ1-3	TGTGCCAGCACCCAACGCGGGTCTGGAAACACCATATATTTT	CASTQRGSGNTIYF
TRBV10-3	TRBD2	18	.	TRBJ2-1	TGTGCCATCAGTGAGTCTCTGTTCACTAGCGGCGCCTACAATGAGCAGTTCTTC	CAISESLFTSGAYNEQFF
TRBV7-3	.	16	.	TRBJ2-5	TGTGCCAGCAGCCCGGGGCTAGCGAGCCTCCAAGAGACCCAGTACTTC	CASSPGLASLQETQYF
TRBV24-1	.	15	.	TRBJ1-4	TGTGCCACCAGTGAAGGGGGAGCAACTAATGAAAAACTGTTTTTT	CATSEGGATNEKLFF
TRBV3-1/TRBV3-2	.	13	.	TRBJ2-2	TGTGCCAGCAGCCAAAGGGAGACCGGGGAGCTGTTTTTT	CASSQRETGELFF
TRBV21-1	.	13	.	TRBJ1-4	TGTGCCAGCAGCAAAGTTAGCGGTGAAAAACTGTTTTTT	CASSKVSGEKLFF
TRBV28	.	14	.	TRBJ2-5	TGTGCCAGCAGTCGCATAGGGGGCCAAGAGACCCAGTACTTC	CASSRIGGQETQYF
TRBV2	.	14	.	TRBJ2-7	TGTGCCAGCATCCTAGCCGCCCCGAGCAACGAGCAGTACTTC	CASILAAPSNEQYF
TRBV5-1	.	14	.	TRBJ2-5	TGCGCCAGCAGCTTGGAATATAACCAAGAGACCCAGTACTTC	CASSLEYNQETQYF
TRBV6-6	TRBD1	17	.	TRBJ1-2	TGTGCCAGCAGTCCGACTTTACTGACAGGGGCAGACTCTGGCTACACCTTC	CASSPTLLTGADSGYTF
TRBV5-1	TRBD2	14	few	TRBJ2-7	TGCGCCAGCAGCTTCGGACTAGCGGACTACGAGCAGTACTTC	CASSFGLADYEQYF
TRBV10-2	.	14	.	TRBJ1-1	TGCGCCAGCAGTGCCGAGGTCTACCTAGAGGAAGCTTTCTTT	CASSAEVYLEEAFF
TRBV10-3	TRBD1	17	.	TRBJ2-7	TGTGCCATCAGTGAGTCTGGGGTCCGGGACAGATCCTACGAGCAGTACTTC	CAISESGVRDRSYEQYF
TRBV4-1	TRBD2	15	.	TRBJ2-7	TGCGCCAGCAGCCGCAGCGGGGGAAGAGGGTACGAGCAGTACTTC	CASSRSGGRGYEQYF
TRBV24-1	TRBD1	16	.	TRBJ2-4	TGTGCCACCAGTGATCGGGGACAGGGGGATGGAAACATTCAGTACTTC	CATSDRGQGDGNIQYF
TRBV6-1	.	15	few	TRBJ2-3	TGTGCCAGCAGTGACCAGCGGTCCCCTACAGATACGCAGTATTTT	CASSDQRSPTDTQYF
TRBV3-1/TRBV3-2	.	14	.	TRBJ1-1	TGTGCCAGCAGCCAAGAGGGGGGGTACACTGAAGCTTTCTTT	CASSQEGGYTEAFF
TRBV10-3	.	15	few	TRBJ2-5	TGTGCCATCAGTGAGCCCGGACAGTACCAAGAGACCCAGTACTTC	CAISEPGQYQETQYF
TRBV30	TRBD1	17	.	TRBJ1-6	TGTGCCTGGACCCAAGGGCTGACAGGGGGCTATAATTCACCCCTCCACTTT	CAWTQGLTGGYNSPLHF
TRBV2	TRBD2	14	.	TRBJ2-1	TGTGCCAGCAGACCTAGCGGGGATAGGGATGAGCAGTTCTTC	CASRPSGDRDEQFF
TRBV5-1	.	13	.	TRBJ2-7	TGCGCCAGCAGCTTAGGGGATGCTTACGAGCAGTACTTC	CASSLGDAYEQYF
TRBV10-1	TRBD1	13	.	TRBJ2-1	TGCGCCAGCAGTAAGACAGGGTCCAATGAGCAGTTCTTC	CASSKTGSNEQFF
TRBV12-5	.	13	.	TRBJ1-1	TGTGCTAGTGGTTTGTCGGGAGGAAGTGAAGCTTTCTTT	CASGLSGGSEAFF
TRBV28	.	15	few	TRBJ1-5	TGTGCCAGCAGTGAAACGCGCGGGGGGGTTCAGCCCCAGCATTTT	CASSETRGGVQPQHF
TRBV18	.	13	.	TRBJ2-7	TGTGCCAGCTCACCACCGGGGGCGCGAGAGCAGTACTTC	CASSPPGAREQYF
TRBV30	TRBD2	15	.	TRBJ2-5	TGTGCCTGGAGTTCGCGACTAGCGGTTGGGGAGACCCAGTACTTC	CAWSSRLAVGETQYF
TRBV28	.	13	.	TRBJ1-5	TGTGCCAGCTCGGCGGGGGGGAACCAGCCCCAGCATTTT	CASSAGGNQPQHF